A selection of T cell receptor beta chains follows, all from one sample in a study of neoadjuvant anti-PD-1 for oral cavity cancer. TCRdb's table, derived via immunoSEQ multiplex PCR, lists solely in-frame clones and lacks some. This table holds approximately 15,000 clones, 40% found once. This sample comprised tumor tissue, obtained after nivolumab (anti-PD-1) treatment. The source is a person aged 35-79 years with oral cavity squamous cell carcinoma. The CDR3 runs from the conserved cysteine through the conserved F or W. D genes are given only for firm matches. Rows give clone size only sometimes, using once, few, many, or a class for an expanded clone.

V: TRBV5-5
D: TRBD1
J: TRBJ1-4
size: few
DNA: TGTGCCAGCAGCTCGACAGGGGTAAATGAAAAACTGTTTTTT
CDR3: CASSSTGVNEKLFF

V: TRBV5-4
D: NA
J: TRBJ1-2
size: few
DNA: TGTGCCAGCAGCCAACAAAACTATGGCTACACCTTC
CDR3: CASSQQNYGYTF

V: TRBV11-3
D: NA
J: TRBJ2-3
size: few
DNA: TGTGCCAGCAGCTCGGACAGTAGCACAGATACGCAGTATTTT
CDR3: CASSSDSSTDTQYF

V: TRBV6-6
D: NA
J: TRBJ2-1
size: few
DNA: TGTGCCACCAAAGGGGGGGGGAGGAATGAGCAGTTCTTC
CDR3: CATKGGGRNEQFF

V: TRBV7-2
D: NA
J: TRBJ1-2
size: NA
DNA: TGTGCCAGCAGCTTAAGTGGGGCAGGGGTCTATGGCTACACCTTC
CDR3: CASSLSGAGVYGYTF

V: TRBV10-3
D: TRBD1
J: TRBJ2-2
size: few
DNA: TGTGCCATCAGTGGACAGGGGAAGGCCGGGGAGCTGTTTTTT
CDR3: CAISGQGKAGELFF

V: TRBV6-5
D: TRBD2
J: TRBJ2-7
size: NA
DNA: TGTGCCAGCAGTACCCTGGGAGGGGTCGAGCAGTACTTC
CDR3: CASSTLGGVEQYF

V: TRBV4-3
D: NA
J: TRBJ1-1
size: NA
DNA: TGCGCCAGCAGCCAACTAGTGGACGGCCCAAACACTGAAGCTTTCTTT
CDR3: CASSQLVDGPNTEAFF

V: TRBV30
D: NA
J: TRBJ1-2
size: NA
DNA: TGTGCCTGGAGTGCCGGGAATTATTTTGGCTACACCTTC
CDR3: CAWSAGNYFGYTF

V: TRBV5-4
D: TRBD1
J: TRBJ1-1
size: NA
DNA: TGTGCCAGCAGCTCTGGGACAGGGACAAATACTGAAGCTTTCTTT
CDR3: CASSSGTGTNTEAFF

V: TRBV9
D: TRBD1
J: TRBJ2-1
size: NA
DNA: TGTGCCAGCAGCGGACAGGGATTTGCCTACAATGAGCAGTTCTTC
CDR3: CASSGQGFAYNEQFF

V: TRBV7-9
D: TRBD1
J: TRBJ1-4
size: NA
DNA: TGTGCCAGCAGCACCACCAACAGGGGAACTAATGAAAAACTGTTTTTT
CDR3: CASSTTNRGTNEKLFF

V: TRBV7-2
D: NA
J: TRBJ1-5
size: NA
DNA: TGTGCCAGCAGCTTCGACGCCATCGGGCCCCAGCATTTT
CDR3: CASSFDAIGPQHF

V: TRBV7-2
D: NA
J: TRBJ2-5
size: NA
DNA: TGTGCCAGCAGCTTAGGCACCCGGGAGACCCAGTACTTC
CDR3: CASSLGTRETQYF

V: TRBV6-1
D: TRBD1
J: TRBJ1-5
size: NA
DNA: TGTGCCAGCAGTGGACAGGGGCTGGGGAATCAGCCCCAGCATTTT
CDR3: CASSGQGLGNQPQHF

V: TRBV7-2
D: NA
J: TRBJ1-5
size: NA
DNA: TGTGCCAGCAGCTTAGGGGGCAGGGTGGGTAATCAGCCCCAGCATTTT
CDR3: CASSLGGRVGNQPQHF

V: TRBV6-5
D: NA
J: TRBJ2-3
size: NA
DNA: TGTGCCAGCAGTTACTCGAACAGGGGCACAGATACGCAGTATTTT
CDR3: CASSYSNRGTDTQYF

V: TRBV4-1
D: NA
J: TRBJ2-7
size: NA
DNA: TGCGCCAGCAGCCAAGTGGAGGGTACCTACGAGCAGTACTTC
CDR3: CASSQVEGTYEQYF

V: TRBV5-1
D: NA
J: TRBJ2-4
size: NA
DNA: TGCGCCAGCAGCTTGGGACAGGCAGCGAACATTCAGTACTTC
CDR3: CASSLGQAANIQYF

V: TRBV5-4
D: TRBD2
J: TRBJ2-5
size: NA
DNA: TGTGCCAGCAGCTTGAGAAGCGGGGGGGCCCGGGAGACCCAGTACTTC
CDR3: CASSLRSGGARETQYF

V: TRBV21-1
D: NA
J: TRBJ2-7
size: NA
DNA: TGTGCCAGCAGCAAAGATGGCGGGGGACCCTACGAGCAGTACTTC
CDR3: CASSKDGGGPYEQYF

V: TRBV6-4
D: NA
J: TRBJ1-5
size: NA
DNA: TGTGCCAGCAGTAAAGAGCCGAATCAGCCCCAGCATTTT
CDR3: CASSKEPNQPQHF

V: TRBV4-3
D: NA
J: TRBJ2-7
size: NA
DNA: TGCGCCAGCAGCCAAGTGCCGGGTACTGTATACTTC
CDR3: CASSQVPGTVYF

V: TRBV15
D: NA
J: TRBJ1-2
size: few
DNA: TGTGCCACCAGCAGAGAAATGGGGACGAAGACCTTC
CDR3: CATSREMGTKTF

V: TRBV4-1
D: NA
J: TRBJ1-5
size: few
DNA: TGCGCCAGCAGCCAAGAGTATTACAATCAGCCCCAGCATTTT
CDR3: CASSQEYYNQPQHF

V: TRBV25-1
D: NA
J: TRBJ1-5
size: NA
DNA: TGTGCCAGCAGTGGACCGGGAAGCAATCAGCCCCAGCATTTT
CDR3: CASSGPGSNQPQHF

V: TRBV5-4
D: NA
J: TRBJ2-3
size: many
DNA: TGTGCCAGCAGCTCCGGGGGTATCGCAGATACGCAGTATTTT
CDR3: CASSSGGIADTQYF

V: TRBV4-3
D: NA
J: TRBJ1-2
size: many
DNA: TGCGCCAGCAGCCTCAGTTTGGGTTCCGGCTATGGCTACACCTTC
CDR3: CASSLSLGSGYGYTF

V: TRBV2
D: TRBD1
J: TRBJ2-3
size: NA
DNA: TGTGCCAGCAGTGAGAGGACAGGGCGTACGCAGTATTTT
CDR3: CASSERTGRTQYF

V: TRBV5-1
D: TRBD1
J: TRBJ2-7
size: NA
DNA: TGCGCCAGCAGCTTGGACAGCCTCCGGGACAGGACCTACGAGCAGTACTTC
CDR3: CASSLDSLRDRTYEQYF

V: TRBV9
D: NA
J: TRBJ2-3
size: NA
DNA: TGTGCCAGCAGCGTATCGGCGGGGGCCGCAGATACGCAGTATTTT
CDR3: CASSVSAGAADTQYF

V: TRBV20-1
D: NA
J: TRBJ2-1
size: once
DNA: TGCAGTGCATACAGGGCCGTCGAGCAGTTCTTC
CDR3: CSAYRAVEQFF

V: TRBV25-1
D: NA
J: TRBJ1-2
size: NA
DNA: TGTGCCAGCAGTGAAGGGAAGAACGGCTACACCTTC
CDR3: CASSEGKNGYTF

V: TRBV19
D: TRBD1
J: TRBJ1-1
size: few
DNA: TGTGCCAGTAACACCAGGGGGGGCACTGAAGCTTTCTTT
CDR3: CASNTRGGTEAFF

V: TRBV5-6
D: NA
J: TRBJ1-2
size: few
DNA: TGTGCCAGCAGCCCCACCGACAGACCCGCCTATGGCTACACCTTC
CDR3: CASSPTDRPAYGYTF

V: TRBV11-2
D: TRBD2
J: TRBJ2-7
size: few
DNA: TGTGCCAGCAGCCCGGGGGGGACATCGACCTACGAGCAGTACTTC
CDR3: CASSPGGTSTYEQYF

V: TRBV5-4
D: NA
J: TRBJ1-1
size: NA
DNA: TGTGCCAGCAGCCTAGTGGACGGTCGGACTGAAGCTTTCTTT
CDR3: CASSLVDGRTEAFF

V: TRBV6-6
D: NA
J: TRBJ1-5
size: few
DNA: TGTGCCAGCAGCCTGCGGCCCCAGCATTTT
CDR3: CASSLRPQHF